This entry lists 13 T cell receptor beta chains sequenced from one sample in a study of response to subunit inactivated influenza vaccine (dated by TCRdb to 2016 to 2019). Receptor amplification or capture employed RT-PCR. The listed sequencing device is Illumina HiSeq 2500. The raw public data were reprocessed by TCRdb itself: fastp quality trimming at Q25, MiXCR clonotype calling, in-frame beta chains only. Identical CDR3 protein sequences are pooled into one entry, listed with their most common genes and DNA. Recorded for this sample are hundreds of thousands of distinct CDR3 sequences; around a sixth of them occurred a single time. The ten largest make up roughly a tenth of the sample. This specimen was PBMCs from blood, taken more than 4 days after vaccination. The receptor source for this set is a man over 45 who received an inactivated influenza vaccine. Donor details come from another sample of the same person, matched by shared clones.

This clonotype has at least ten counts. The gene calls are TRBV7-8 and TRBJ2-7; weak D call: TRBD2 (6 bases). The length of the CDR3 is 11 residues. The V end was cut by 5 bases, the J end by 10 bases, with 12 bases between. Germline V gene sequence: CDR1 SGHVS, CDR2 FQNEAQ. The CDR3 DNA sequence: TGTGCCAGCAGCCTAAGACTAGTTCAGTACTTC. Protein sequence: CASSLRLVQYF. Using reference TRBV7-8 and TRBJ2-7 for the parts outside the CDR3, the full variable domain is GAGVSQSPRYKVAKRGQDVALRCDPISGHVSLFWYQQALGQGPEFLTYFQNEAQLDKSGLPSDRFFAERPEGSVSTLKIQRTQQEDSAVYLCASSLRLVQYFGPGTRLTVT.

This clonotype was found many times. The chain recombines TRBV20-1 with TRBJ2-1; possible D gene TRBD2, 7 bases. The V gene lost 2 bases and the J gene lost 4 bases, with 12 bases spanning the gap. The CDR3 loop spans 14 amino acids. Germline CDR1 reads DFQATT; CDR2 reads SNEGSKA (reference sequence). CDR3 loop: CSARSAGAYNEQFF. The CDR3, as DNA: TGCAGTGCTAGATCCGCGGGGGCATACAATGAGCAGTTCTTC.

This clonotype was picked up a small number of times. This chain links TRBV6-5 with TRBJ1-1, with D possibly matching TRBD1 (6 bases). The CDR3 has 15 amino acids. Per the germline V gene, CDR1 is MNHEY and CDR2 is SVGAGI. V was clipped by 0 bases and J by 4 bases, with 12 bases between them. The CDR3 region is CASSYSNRGATEAFF. The CDR3 DNA is TGTGCCAGCAGTTACTCGAATAGGGGGGCCACTGAAGCTTTCTTT.

V usage is TRBV29-1 and J usage is TRBJ1-1, with a weak D call TRBD1 (5 bases). Germline loops: CDR1 SQVTM, CDR2 ANQGSEA. V lost 4 bases and J 1 base, leaving 13 bases between the germline ends. CDR3 length: 14 residues. The CDR3 DNA sequence: TGCAGCGTTGCTCCGGGACTTAAGAACACTGAAGCTTTCTTT. This sequence encodes CSVAPGLKNTEAFF.

There are a few counts of this clonotype. This chain connects TRBV7-9 to TRBJ2-1; D gene unclear. CDR1 is SEHNR, CDR2 FQNEAQ, per germline (reference sequence). V was trimmed by 1 base and J by 6 bases, leaving 10 bases between them. The CDR3 sequence is 14 residues long. For the CDR3, the DNA is TGTGCCAGCAGCTTAGAGACTGGCATCAATGAGCAGTTCTTC. It is translated as CASSLETGINEQFF.

This sequence joins TRBV7-2 and TRBJ2-3; TRBD1 might be the D (7 bases). This CDR3 has 15 residues. The V end was cut by 5 bases, the J end by 1 base, with 13 bases between. Germline-derived CDR1 and CDR2 are SGHTA and FQGNSA. The DNA of the CDR3 is TGTGCCAGCAGCGAGCAGGGGGGCCGCACAGATACGCAGTATTTT. It specifies CASSEQGGRTDTQYF.

The rearrangement joins TRBV20-1 to TRBJ2-7; weak D call: TRBD1 (7 bases). V dropped 4 bases and J dropped 2 bases, with 18 bases sitting between them. CDR1 and CDR2 (germline): DFQATT, SNEGSKA (reference sequence). The CDR3 has 15 residues. CDR3: CSATGGTAPTYEQYF. CDR3 coding DNA: TGCAGTGCTACAGGCGGGACAGCTCCTACCTACGAGCAGTACTTC.

The chain has TRBV11-2 and TRBJ2-5, with 12 bases fitting TRBD2. The length of the CDR3 is 16 residues. Per germline, CDR1 SGHAT and CDR2 FQNNGV. V was clipped by 1 base and J by 4 bases; unmatched bases: 4. CDR3 nucleotide sequence: TGTGCCAGCAGCTTAGGTCTAGCGGGGGGGCGAGAGACCCAGTACTTC. Amino acid sequence: CASSLGLAGGRETQYF.

This clonotype occurred a few times. The chain combines TRBV5-6 with TRBJ2-7, with 8 bases lining up with TRBD1. Germline V gives CDR1 SGHDT, CDR2 YYEEEE. This CDR3 is 14 amino acids long. Trimming took 0 bases from V and 5 from J; bases not matched to a gene: 4. CDR3 in DNA: TGTGCCAGCAGCTTGGGCAGGGGGCGGAACGAGCAGTACTTC. This gives the protein CASSLGRGRNEQYF.

Note on this clonotype: The germline gene is not matched at one end of the junction; a read error may be the cause. The gene calls are TRBV5-1 and TRBJ2-5, with D possibly TRBD2 on 6 matching bases. CDR3 length: 15 residues. CDR1 and CDR2 (germline): SGHRS, YFSETQ. CDR3 DNA sequence: TGCGCCAGCAGCTTTACACCGGGAGACCGGATTGGGGGAGACTTC. It encodes CASSFTPGDRIGGDF.

This clonotype was recorded at least ten times. The gene calls are TRBV12-3 or TRBV12-4 and TRBJ2-1; 11 bases line up with TRBD2. The CDR3 totals 17 residues. V trimming: 6 bases; J trimming: 12 bases; junction bases outside the gene matches: 19. The CDR3 nucleotides are TGTGCCAGCAGCCGAACTAGCGGGAGTACTGATAAGGAGGCGCAGTTCTTC. Encoded protein: CASSRTSGSTDKEAQFF.

This clonotype has more than one count but fewer than ten. The chain links TRBV6-1 to TRBJ2-3, with 7 bases matching TRBD1. CDR3 length equals 14 residues. V was clipped by 3 bases and J by 5 bases; unmatched bases: 5. Germline V gene data show CDR1 as MNHNS and CDR2 as SASEGT. CDR3 region: CASSEGTARDTQYF. DNA of the CDR3: TGTGCCAGCAGTGAGGGGACAGCACGAGATACGCAGTATTTT.

This clonotype turned up a few times. The rearrangement uses TRBV7-2 and TRBJ1-5; D is ambiguous. The CDR3 has 13 amino acids. Germline CDR1 reads SGHTA; CDR2 reads FQGNSA. V lost 2 bases and J 8 bases, leaving 10 bases between the germline ends. The CDR3 nucleotides read TGTGCCAGCAGCTTAAATGGTATTAAGCCCCAGCATTTT. Its translation: CASSLNGIKPQHF.